This is a list of T cell receptor beta chains from one sample in a study of CD8+ T cells in alopecia areata. Libraries were prepared by immunoSEQ multiplex PCR; TCRdb keeps only in-frame clonotypes and omits some of them. The data contain about 150,000 clones, about nine tenths of them seen just once; the ten biggest clones take up over 13%. The sequences come from CD8+ T cells sorted from blood, collected at week 0. These receptors were obtained from a human donor with alopecia areata. The CDR3 runs from the conserved cysteine through the conserved F or W. D genes are given only for firm matches. The size of a clone is reported for some rows only, either as once, few or many, or as a class for expanded clones.

clone_size j_call v_call d_call cdr3_nt cdr3_aa
- TRBJ2-2 TRBV4-2 - TGTGCCAGCAGCCAAGATCCTCCGGAGGAATACACCGGGGAGCTGTTTTTT CASSQDPPEEYTGELFF
- TRBJ1-1 TRBV30 - TGTGCCTGGAGCGACCAGTTAAAAGGACGGGACAACACTGAAGCTTTCTTT CAWSDQLKGRDNTEAFF
- TRBJ2-3 TRBV7-9 TRBD1 TGTGCCAGCAGCTTAGTGACAGGGGGCTTAGATACGCAGTATTTT CASSLVTGGLDTQYF
- TRBJ2-2 TRBV9 TRBD1 TGTGCCAGCAGCGTACTTGGGACAGCTTACACCGGGGAGCTGTTTTTT CASSVLGTAYTGELFF
few TRBJ2-7 TRBV29-1 TRBD1 TGCAGCGTCGGGACAGGGGGGGTGTCCTACGAGCAGTACTTC CSVGTGGVSYEQYF
few TRBJ2-4 TRBV5-5 TRBD2 TGTGCCAGCAGCTTGGAACTAGCGGGAGGGATAGCCAAAAACATTCAGTACTTC CASSLELAGGIAKNIQYF
once TRBJ1-1 TRBV5-1 - TGCGCCAGCAGCTTCGGGCAGGAAGCTTTCTTT CASSFGQEAFF
- TRBJ2-7 TRBV6-5 - TGTGCCAGCAGTTATGAGCCCAGGGGCTACGAGCAGTACTTC CASSYEPRGYEQYF
- TRBJ1-1 TRBV5-5 - TGTGCCAGCAGCTTCGAAAGGGGGAACACTGAAGCTTTCTTT CASSFERGNTEAFF
- TRBJ1-2 TRBV19 TRBD1 TGTGCCAGTACAAGAAGGGGGCACGGCTACACCTTC CASTRRGHGYTF
- TRBJ2-3 TRBV9 TRBD2 TGTGCCAGCAGCGCCTACAGCGGGGGTACCATGGATACGCAGTATTTT CASSAYSGGTMDTQYF
- TRBJ1-3 TRBV2 - TGTGCCAGCACTGGTGGTGGCTTCTCTGGAAACACCATATATTTT CASTGGGFSGNTIYF
- TRBJ1-2 TRBV7-2 TRBD1 TGTGCCAGCAGCGCCGGACAGGGGGCGAACTATGGCTACACCTTC CASSAGQGANYGYTF
- TRBJ1-1 TRBV30 - TGTGCCTGGAGCGAGGTGGGGCTGGCTTTCTTT CAWSEVGLAFF
- TRBJ1-1 TRBV10-3 - TGTGCCATCAGTCGCGAGGGCCTGAACACTGAAGCTTTCTTT CAISREGLNTEAFF
- TRBJ1-1 TRBV5-4 - TGTGCCAGCAGCTTGCCTCAGTCTCCTGGGGATGCTTTCTTT CASSLPQSPGDAFF
once TRBJ2-7 TRBV29-1 TRBD2 TGCAGCGTTGGGGCTAGCGGTTATGGAGACGAGCAGTACTTC CSVGASGYGDEQYF
- TRBJ2-1 TRBV6-5 - TGTGCCAGCAGTTACGGCCCGTCCAATGAGCAGTTCTTC CASSYGPSNEQFF
- TRBJ2-7 TRBV27 - TGTGCCAGCAGGGGTGACGTAATTGGGCTAACCTACGAGCAGTACTTC CASRGDVIGLTYEQYF
- TRBJ1-2 TRBV29-1 - TGCAGCGTTGAGATGACAGGTCCCTATGGCTACACCTTC CSVEMTGPYGYTF
- TRBJ2-7 TRBV29-1 - TGCAGCGTTGGGGGTCAAAAAAAACCCTACGAGCAGTACTTC CSVGGQKKPYEQYF
- TRBJ2-7 TRBV27 TRBD2 TGTGCCAGCAGTTTAGGGCTAGCGGGCTACGAGCAGTACTTC CASSLGLAGYEQYF
- TRBJ2-2 TRBV6-5 TRBD2 TGTGCCAGCAGTTGCACTAGCGGGAACACCGGGGAGCTGTTTTTT CASSCTSGNTGELFF
- TRBJ1-2 TRBV19 TRBD1 TGTGCCAGTAGTATGGGGACAGGGGACTATGGCTACACCTTC CASSMGTGDYGYTF
- TRBJ1-5 TRBV6-6 - TGTGCCAGCAGTAACGGGGGGGAGCCCCAGCATTTT CASSNGGEPQHF
- TRBJ2-1 TRBV5-6 - TGTGCCAGCAGCCTTTTCGGGGCGGGACTCTCCTACAATGAGCAGTTCTTC CASSLFGAGLSYNEQFF
few TRBJ2-7 TRBV29-1 TRBD1 TGCAGCGTTGAGGACAGGGCTTACGAGCAGTACTTC CSVEDRAYEQYF
- TRBJ2-3 TRBV19 - TGTGCCAGTAGTATAGGAGATGGTAGCACAGATACGCAGTATTTT CASSIGDGSTDTQYF
- TRBJ2-3 TRBV9 TRBD2 TGTGCCAGCAGCCCCCAGCTAGCGGGGGGTTCTACGCAGTATTTT CASSPQLAGGSTQYF
- TRBJ2-1 TRBV27 TRBD2 TGTGCCAGCAGTCTGCGGGGGAATGAGCAGTTCTTC CASSLRGNEQFF
- TRBJ1-2 TRBV29-1 TRBD1 TGCAGCGTTGAGGGGTTGCCAGGGGGAATATTTGGCTACACCTTC CSVEGLPGGIFGYTF
- TRBJ2-7 TRBV7-8 TRBD1 TGTGCCAGCAGCTCCACGGGACAGATGGGGGACGAGCAGTACTTC CASSSTGQMGDEQYF
- TRBJ2-7 TRBV30 TRBD1 TGTGCCTGGAGTGGGCCGAGACAGGGGGGCTACGAGCAGTACTTC CAWSGPRQGGYEQYF
- TRBJ2-2 TRBV6-1 - TGTGCCTGCGGGGCCGGGGAGCTGTTTTTT CACGAGELFF
- TRBJ2-7 TRBV29-1 TRBD1 TGCAGCGCCGTGACAGGGCCCTACGAGCAGTACTTC CSAVTGPYEQYF
- TRBJ1-4 TRBV7-9 - TGTGCCGGCAGGGGTCCTAATGAAAAACTGTTTTTT CAGRGPNEKLFF
- TRBJ2-7 TRBV25-1 - TGTGCCAGCAGTGAACAGGGGTACGAGCAGTACTTC CASSEQGYEQYF
- TRBJ2-1 TRBV7-9 TRBD2 TGTGCCAGCAGCCCTAGCGGGGATGAGCAGTTCTTC CASSPSGDEQFF
once TRBJ1-5 TRBV2 TRBD1 TGTGCCAGCAGGGAACGAACCGGGACAGCGAACAATCAGCCCCAGCATTTT CASRERTGTANNQPQHF
once TRBJ2-5 TRBV28 - TGTGCCAGCAGTTTTCTAGGCTCCGACCAAGAGACCCAGTACTTC CASSFLGSDQETQYF
- TRBJ2-1 TRBV6-1 - TGTGCCAGCAGATACGAGCGGAGCTCCTACAATGAGCAGTTCTTC CASRYERSSYNEQFF
- TRBJ1-2 TRBV30 - TGTGCCTGGAGCCCCCAGTGGGAAGGCTACACCTTC CAWSPQWEGYTF
few TRBJ1-3 TRBV7-8 TRBD1 TGTGCCAGCAGCTCACGGGACAGGGAGTGGAACACCATATATTTT CASSSRDREWNTIYF
- TRBJ2-3 TRBV29-1 - TGCAGCGTTGAACGGACAGATACGCAGTATTTT CSVERTDTQYF
- TRBJ2-1 TRBV29-1 - TGCAGCGTTGACTCTAACAATGAGCAGTTCTTC CSVDSNNEQFF
- TRBJ1-2 TRBV7-3 - TGTGCCAGCAGCTTAAGAGAAAAGTATGGCTACACCTTC CASSLREKYGYTF
- TRBJ2-2 TRBV7-9 - TGTGCCAGCAGCAAATTGGACGGCGGGGACACCGGGGAGCTGTTTTTT CASSKLDGGDTGELFF
- TRBJ2-3 TRBV2 TRBD2 TGTGCCAGCAGTTCTAGCGGGGAGGGAGTCACAGATACGCAGTATTTT CASSSSGEGVTDTQYF
- TRBJ2-1 TRBV20-1 TRBD2 TGCAGTGCTAGAGTCGGGGGGGAGCAGTTCTTC CSARVGGEQFF
- TRBJ1-5 TRBV27 - TGTGCCAGCAGTTCCCCCAACGGGCCCCAGCATTTT CASSSPNGPQHF
- TRBJ2-3 TRBV7-3 - TGTGCCAGCAGCTCCCAGGGACATACGCAGTATTTT CASSSQGHTQYF
- TRBJ2-1 TRBV2 TRBD2 TGTGCCAGCAGTCGGACTAGCGGGAGTAATGATGAGCAGTTCTTC CASSRTSGSNDEQFF
- TRBJ2-6 TRBV5-8 - TGTGCCAGCAGCTTGGCCGGCCGGGCCTCTGGGGCCAACGTCCTGACTTTC CASSLAGRASGANVLTF
- TRBJ2-7 TRBV19 - TGTGCCAGTAGTCCCGGGCCTTTAGGCTACGAGCAGTACTTC CASSPGPLGYEQYF
- TRBJ2-1 TRBV15 TRBD2 TGTGCCACCAGCCAGACGACTAGCCCCTCCTACAATGAGCAGTTCTTC CATSQTTSPSYNEQFF
- TRBJ2-1 TRBV7-3 - TGTGCCAGCAGCTTAAAGGGCAGAGAGTTCTCCTACAATGAGCAGTTCTTC CASSLKGREFSYNEQFF
- TRBJ2-2 TRBV5-1 - TGCGCCAGCACCGGTGGGCGGTCGGCCGGGGAGCTGTTTTTT CASTGGRSAGELFF
- TRBJ2-5 TRBV19 - TGTGCCAGTAGTATAGATGTTTGGGGGGATAAGCACTTC CASSIDVWGDKHF
- TRBJ1-2 TRBV9 - TGTGCCAGCAGCGGGCAGGGCATCTATGGCTACACCTTC CASSGQGIYGYTF
- TRBJ2-7 TRBV7-9 TRBD1 TGTGCCAGCAGCTCGACGACGACAGGGTCATTCCACGAGCAGTACTTC CASSSTTTGSFHEQYF